This entry features one T cell receptor (beta chain) sequence. What it binds is not known. Stimulation used around 10 ug/mL lysate from CMV-infected fibroblasts. Memory cells lacking CD40L and CD69 with high CD45RO were sorted. This record comes from a study of persistence of HIV-infected CD4 T cells. Findings of the study overall: CMV- and Gag-responding cells had lower TCRbeta richness than CD3/CD28-responding cells.

This was the immunoSEQ version 4 assay in survey mode. Clones were read by immunoSEQ multiplex PCR, and TCRdb kept only the in-frame ones, dropping some. Among about 48,000 clones, around 75% were seen once, and the ten largest hold 3%. This sample comprised CD4+ T cells sorted from PBMCs after roughly 20-hour stimulation, obtained from a patient who received antiretroviral therapy. This receptor was obtained from an adult man with HIV who was CMV-seropositive.

The DNA for the CDR3 is TGTGCCTGGAGTACGAAGGGTACCCTCAGCAATCAGCCCCAGCATTTT. It is translated as CAWSTKGTLSNQPQHF. V is TRBV30 and J is TRBJ1-5; D gene unclear. CDR1 and CDR2 (germline): GTSNPN, SVGIG (reference sequence). There are 16 residues in the CDR3. The V end was cut by 2 bases, the J end by 1 base, with 15 bases between.